This T cell receptor (beta chain) was captured in a study of spatial heterogeneity in lung cancer. Documented time point: sample taken at primary tumor resection. The donor population consisted of under 75 patients with untreated, early-stage non-small cell lung cancer. Unsorted samples of tumor, nontumor lung or frozen PBMC had their whole RNA sequenced. Unique molecular identifiers tagged every individual TCR cDNA molecule. One entry per CDR3 protein results from TCRdb running MiXCR on the 5' RACE reads. Among about 42,000 distinct CDR3 sequences listed, about 6.8% were seen once. V dropped 6 bases and J dropped 1; count of bases not matched to a gene: 7. This CDR3 spans 15 amino acids.

The J gene is TRBJ2-5, the V gene TRBV12-3 or TRBV12-4; 8 positions agree with TRBD2. The input for sequencing was PBMCs, taken at surgery. The origin of this receptor is a female donor with early-stage non-small cell lung cancer. As DNA, the CDR3 is TGTGCCAGCAGAGAATTAGCGGGGAGCCAAGAGACCCAGTACTTC. The encoded protein is CASRELAGSQETQYF.